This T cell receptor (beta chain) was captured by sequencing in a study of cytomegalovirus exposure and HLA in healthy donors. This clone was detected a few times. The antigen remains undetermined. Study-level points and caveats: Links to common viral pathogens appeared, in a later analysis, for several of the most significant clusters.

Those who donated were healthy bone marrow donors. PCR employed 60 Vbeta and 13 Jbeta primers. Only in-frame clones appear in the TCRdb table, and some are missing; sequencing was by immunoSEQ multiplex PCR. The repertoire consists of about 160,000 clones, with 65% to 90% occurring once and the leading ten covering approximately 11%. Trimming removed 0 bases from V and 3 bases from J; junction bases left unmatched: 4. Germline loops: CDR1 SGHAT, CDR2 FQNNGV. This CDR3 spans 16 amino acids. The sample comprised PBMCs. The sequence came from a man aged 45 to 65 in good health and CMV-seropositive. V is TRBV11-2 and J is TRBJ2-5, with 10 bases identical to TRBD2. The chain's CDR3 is CASSLDGTSAEETQYF. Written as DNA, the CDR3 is TGTGCCAGCAGCTTAGACGGGACTAGCGCCGAAGAGACCCAGTACTTC.